This T cell receptor (beta chain) was obtained from a study of T-cell memory formation after mild COVID-19. Notes on the study in general: CD4+ bias marked clones expanding day 15 to 37, unlike balanced contracting clones.

This clonotype showed up many times. Its antigen remains unidentified. Via MiXCR, TCRdb re-called the 5' RACE reads, giving one row per CDR3 protein. The table has approximately 230,000 distinct CDR3 sequences, around 15% seen once. Trimming shortened V by 5 bases and J by 6 bases, and 11 bases separated the two germline ends. Germline loops: CDR1 SGHTA, CDR2 FQGNSA. This CDR3 region has 12 residues. Sample: PBMCs or a T cell subset sorted from them (not recorded which). The origin of this receptor is a man between 18 and 29 years old who had mild COVID-19 (a few samples of this study predate the infection). Cell type and time point are not known. The chain carries TRBV7-2 and TRBJ2-7, with D perhaps assigned TRBD1 or TRBD2 (5 bases each). As DNA, the CDR3 is TGTGCCAGCAGCCCCTGGGACGGCGAGCAGTACTTC. Its translation: CASSPWDGEQYF.